The T cell receptor beta chain under discussion was sequenced for a study of T cells in localized non-small cell lung cancer. Whole-study findings and limits: Uninvolved neighboring lung showed the greatest T cell clonality, exceeding tumor.

This CDR3 region has 13 residues. V dropped 2 bases and J dropped 3 bases, with 8 bases sitting between them. Germline V gene lookup returns CDR1 KGHSH and CDR2 LQKENI. Clones were sequenced by immunoSEQ multiplex PCR, and TCRdb holds only the in-frame ones, with some missing. The table lists tens of thousands of clones, roughly 90% of them singletons. For this clone: Its antigen remains unidentified.

This material consisted of peripheral blood, taken before any cancer treatment. The chain couples TRBV18 to TRBJ2-7; D uncertain. This sequence originates from a female donor at least 60 years old with stage I lung adenocarcinoma. The CDR3 bases are TGTGCCAGCTCACCAGGAGTATTCTACGAGCAGTACTTC. Protein: CASSPGVFYEQYF.